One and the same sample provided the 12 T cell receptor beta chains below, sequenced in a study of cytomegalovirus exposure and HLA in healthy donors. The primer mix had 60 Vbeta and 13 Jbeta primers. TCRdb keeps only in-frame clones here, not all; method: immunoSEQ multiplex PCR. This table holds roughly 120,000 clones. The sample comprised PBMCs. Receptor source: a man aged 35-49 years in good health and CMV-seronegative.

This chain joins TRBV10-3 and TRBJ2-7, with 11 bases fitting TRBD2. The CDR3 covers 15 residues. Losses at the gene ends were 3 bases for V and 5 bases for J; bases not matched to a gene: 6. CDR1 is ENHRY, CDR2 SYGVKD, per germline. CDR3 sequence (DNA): TGTGCCATCAGTGATAATAGCGGGGGGGTAAACGAGCAGTACTTC. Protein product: CAISDNSGGVNEQYF.

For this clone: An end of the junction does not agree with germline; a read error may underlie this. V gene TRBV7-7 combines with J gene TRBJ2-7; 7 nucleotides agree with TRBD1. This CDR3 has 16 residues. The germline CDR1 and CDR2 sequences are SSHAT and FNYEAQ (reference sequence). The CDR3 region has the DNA TGTGCTAGCAGCTTGGGACAGACGTTTAATGGGTACGAGCAGTACTTC. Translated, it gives CASSLGQTFNGYEQYF.

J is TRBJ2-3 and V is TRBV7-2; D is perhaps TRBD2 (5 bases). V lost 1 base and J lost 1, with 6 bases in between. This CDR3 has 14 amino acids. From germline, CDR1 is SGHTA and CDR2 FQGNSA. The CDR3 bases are TGTGCCAGCAGCTTAGATAGCGGCACAGATACGCAGTATTTT. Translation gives CASSLDSGTDTQYF.

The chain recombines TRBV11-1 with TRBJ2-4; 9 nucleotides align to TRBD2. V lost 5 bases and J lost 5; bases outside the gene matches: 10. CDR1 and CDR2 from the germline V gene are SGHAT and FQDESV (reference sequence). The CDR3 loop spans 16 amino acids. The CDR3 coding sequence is TGTGCCAGCAGCGTTAGCGGGAGAAGTTTTGAAAACATTCAGTACTTC. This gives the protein CASSVSGRSFENIQYF.

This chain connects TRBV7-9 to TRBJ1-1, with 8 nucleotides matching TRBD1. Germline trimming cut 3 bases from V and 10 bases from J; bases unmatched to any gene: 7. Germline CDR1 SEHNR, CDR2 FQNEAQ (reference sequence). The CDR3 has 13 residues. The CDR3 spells CASSFEQGAAAFF. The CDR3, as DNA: TGTGCCAGCAGCTTCGAGCAGGGGGCGGCAGCTTTCTTT.

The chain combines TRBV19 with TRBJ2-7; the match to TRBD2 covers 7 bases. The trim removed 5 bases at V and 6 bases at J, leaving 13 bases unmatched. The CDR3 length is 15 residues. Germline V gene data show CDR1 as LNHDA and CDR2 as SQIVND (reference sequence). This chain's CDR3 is CASSSLSGAGSEQYF. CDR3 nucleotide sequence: TGTGCCAGTAGTTCCCTCAGCGGGGCCGGCAGCGAGCAGTACTTC.

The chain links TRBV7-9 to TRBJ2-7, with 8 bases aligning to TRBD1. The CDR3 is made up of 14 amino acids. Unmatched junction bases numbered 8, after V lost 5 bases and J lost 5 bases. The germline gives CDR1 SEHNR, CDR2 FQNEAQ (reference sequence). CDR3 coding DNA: TGTGCCAGCAGCCTTTCGACAGGGGAAAACGAGCAGTACTTC. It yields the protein CASSLSTGENEQYF. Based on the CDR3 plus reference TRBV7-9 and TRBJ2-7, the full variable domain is DTGVSQNPRHKITKRGQNVTFRCDPISEHNRLYWYRQTLGQGPEFLTYFQNEAQLEKSRLLSDRFSAERPKGSFSTLEIQRTEQGDSAMYLCASSLSTGENEQYFGPGTRLTVT.

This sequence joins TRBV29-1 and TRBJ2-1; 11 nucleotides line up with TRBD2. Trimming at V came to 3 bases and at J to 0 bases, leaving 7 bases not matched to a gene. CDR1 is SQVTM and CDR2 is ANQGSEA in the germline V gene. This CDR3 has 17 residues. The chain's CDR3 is CSVDSLAGGTSYNEQFF. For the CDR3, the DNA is TGCAGCGTTGACTCTCTAGCGGGAGGAACCTCCTACAATGAGCAGTTCTTC.

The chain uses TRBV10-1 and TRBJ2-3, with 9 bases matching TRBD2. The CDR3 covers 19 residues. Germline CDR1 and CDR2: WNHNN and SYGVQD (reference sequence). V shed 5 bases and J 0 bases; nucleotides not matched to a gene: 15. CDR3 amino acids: CASSTRGLARFDSTDTQYF. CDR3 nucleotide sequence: TGCGCCAGCAGTACGAGAGGACTAGCGCGGTTTGATAGCACAGATACGCAGTATTTT.

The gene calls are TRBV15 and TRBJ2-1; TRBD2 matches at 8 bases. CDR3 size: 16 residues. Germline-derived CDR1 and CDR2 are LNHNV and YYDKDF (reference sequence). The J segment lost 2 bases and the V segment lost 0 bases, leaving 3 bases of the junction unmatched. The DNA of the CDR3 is TGTGCCACCAGCAGAGACGGGGGGGCCACCTACAATGAGCAGTTCTTC. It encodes CATSRDGGATYNEQFF.

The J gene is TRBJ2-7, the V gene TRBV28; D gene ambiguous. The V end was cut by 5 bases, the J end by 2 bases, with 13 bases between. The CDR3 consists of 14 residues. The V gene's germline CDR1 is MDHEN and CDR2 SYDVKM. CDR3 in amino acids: CASSPMTRTYEQYF. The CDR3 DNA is TGTGCCAGCAGTCCCATGACACGCACCTACGAGCAGTACTTC.

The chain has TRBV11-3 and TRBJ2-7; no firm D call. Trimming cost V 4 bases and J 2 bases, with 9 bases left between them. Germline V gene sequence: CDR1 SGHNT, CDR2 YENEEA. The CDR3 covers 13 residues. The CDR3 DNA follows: TGTGCCAGCAGCTCAGGTCTTACCTACGAGCAGTACTTC. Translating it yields CASSSGLTYEQYF. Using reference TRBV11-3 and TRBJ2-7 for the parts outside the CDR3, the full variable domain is EAGVVQSPRYKIIEKKQPVAFWCNPISGHNTLYWYLQNLGQGPELLIRYENEEAVDDSQLPKDRFSAERLKGVDSTLKIQPAELGDSAVYLCASSSGLTYEQYFGPGTRLTVT.